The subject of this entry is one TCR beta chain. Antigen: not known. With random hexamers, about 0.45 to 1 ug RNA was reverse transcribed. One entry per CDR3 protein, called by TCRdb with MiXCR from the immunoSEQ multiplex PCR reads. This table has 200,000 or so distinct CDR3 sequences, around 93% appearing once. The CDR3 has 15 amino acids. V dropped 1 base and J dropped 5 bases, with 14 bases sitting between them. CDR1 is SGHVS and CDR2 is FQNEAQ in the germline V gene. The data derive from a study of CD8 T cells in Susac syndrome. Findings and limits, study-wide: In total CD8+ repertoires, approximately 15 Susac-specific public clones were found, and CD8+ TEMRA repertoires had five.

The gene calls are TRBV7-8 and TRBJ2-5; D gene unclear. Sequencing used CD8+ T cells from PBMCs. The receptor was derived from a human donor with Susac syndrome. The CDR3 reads CASSLVGRLFETQYF. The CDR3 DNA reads TGTGCCAGCAGCTTAGTTGGACGGCTCTTCGAGACCCAGTACTTC.